This TCR beta chain appears in the sequencing data of a study of identical twins (dated by TCRdb to 2016 to 2018). Study-level background: TCR alpha and beta repertoires from monozygotic twins, unrelated adults of various ages and cord blood were deep-sequenced to test whether fetal clonotypes persist. To rule out contamination, the twin experiments were replicated at different times with different library preparation protocols. Overall study results and their limits: Compared with coincidental sharing between unrelated individuals, out-of-frame TCR alpha sequences shared between twins showed an excess of sequences with low generation probability. Abundant cord blood beta clonotypes had fewer insertions, young adult naive repertoires showed a similar but weaker trend, and memory repertoires showed no such trend. Zero-insertion analyses could be partly confounded by invariant T cells such as MAIT and iNKT, though diverse VJ usage argued against such confounding for most clonotypes. In monozygotic twins, recombination models systematically underestimated out-of-frame TCR alpha sharing, but the models matched the sharing seen between unrelated individuals. Because the same donors could not be followed over many years, the conclusions depended on cross-sectional statistical analysis. The excess sharing between twins in beta out-of-frame sequences was weaker because fewer shared sequences reduced the signal-to-noise ratio.

Turning to this clonotype: The target of this receptor is not known. No base quality values were provided; no much bigger clone lies one nucleotide off.

To prepare the library, 5' RACE was applied. The sequencer listed for this sample is Illumina HiSeq 2000. Template switching introduced a universal primer binding site; the final cDNA contained a unique molecular identifier, enabling accurate counting of TCR cDNA molecules. Specific primers in the conserved constant-segment region were used to synthesize first-strand cDNA for TCR alpha and beta chains. Each cDNA library was double barcoded, with a SMART-Mk sample barcode plus Illumina barcodes, to control for contamination. TruSeq adapter sequences, together with Illumina sample barcodes, were added in two successive PCR steps. The Illumina HiSeq platform was used with custom primers to sequence TCR alpha and beta cDNA libraries. In the source study's methods: MiGEC processed the raw reads to extract unique molecular identifiers, while MiXCR was used to determine the CDR3 positions. For each individual, recombination models were inferred using an EM algorithm with the repgenHMM and IGoR tools. Shared clonotypes were analyzed with the tcR package in R, and sharing was normalized by the product of cloneset sizes. To study raw recombination without the effects of thymic and clonal selection, out-of-frame nonproductive sequences were analyzed. TCRdb reworked the public reads: Q25 trimming with fastp, MiXCR clone assembly, productive beta chains retained. Entries that share a CDR3 protein sequence are merged under the most common genes and DNA. The V and J calls shown here were made by TCRdb, not taken from the authors' results. The sample table shows 250,000 or so distinct CDR3 sequences, and roughly 8.7% are seen once. Less than 4% of the sample comes from the top ten.

Only healthy Caucasian donors were included. The twin cohort comprised three pairs of female monozygotic twins, all aged roughly 18 to 30 years. Positive isolation kits from Invitrogen were used to isolate CD4+ and CD8+ T cell populations. Taken from the germline V gene, the CDR1 and CDR2 loops are ENHRY and SYGVKD. From its cysteine to its phenylalanine, the CDR3 spans 14 amino acids. The sequence is cut down to CDR3 DNA, 42 bases in frame from base 1. V and J are truncated by 2 bases and 8 bases respectively, leaving an intervening sequence of 13 bases. Another study also made use of these data, one on yellow fever vaccine responses in identical twins. The other study reports the following: The authors reported that the T cell response to vaccination in identical twins appeared partly convergent and partly personalized. In the study, vaccine-responding T cell clones were precisely tracked in identical twins.

Sequenced sample: CD8+ T cells sorted from blood. This TCR derives from a woman between 18 and 29 years old in good health. The receptor chain draws on TRBV10-3 and TRBJ2-1; the D gene is not confidently resolved. The CDR3 region: CAISEEVAGHEQFF. The nucleotide sequence reads as follows: TGTGCCATCAGTGAGGAGGTAGCCGGCCATGAGCAGTTCTTC.